The text below deals with one T cell receptor (beta chain). Original data processing: Nucleated cell number was recorded as an estimate derived from reference gene primer amplification. Assay: immunoSEQ multiplex PCR; the TCRdb copy retains only in-frame clones and omits some. The D gene and trimming were derived from the DNA, and the V and J assignments and clone size from that table. The sample yields some 140,000 clones, approximately 83% seen once. This sample is drawn from a study of blood T cell repertoires in COVID-19. Study context: COVID-19 samples collected from the United States, Italy and Spain covered acute and convalescent phases.

V lost 6 bases to trimming and J lost 4 bases, with 12 bases between them. The CDR3 length is 13 residues. The receptor comes from a woman aged 60-70 years with COVID-19, enrolled during active disease. The chain has TRBV12-3 or TRBV12-4 and TRBJ1-2; D call uncertain. The material sequenced was peripheral blood. The CDR3 here is CASSVGLIYGYTF. The DNA of the CDR3 is TGTGCCAGCAGCGTCGGACTGATCTATGGCTACACCTTC.